Below, 26 T cell receptor beta chains from the same sample are listed, as sequenced in a study of long-term antiretroviral therapy in people with HIV (dated by TCRdb to between 2020 and 2023). The immunoSEQ hsTCRB v3.0 assay was used at survey level resolution to sequence the TRB variable region. TCRdb mirrors the immuneACCESS table, restricted to in-frame sequences. Some clones are absent from its copies; in checked studies, under half trace to an unresolved V gene, and the reason for the others is unknown. The sample includes tens of thousands of clones, with around 96% observed a single time. The top ten clones comprise under 3% of the sample. The specimen comprised unsorted PBMCs, sampled approximately 6.8 years after starting antiretroviral therapy. The receptors come from a man younger than 40 with HIV.

The chain couples TRBV7-6 to TRBJ2-7, with 8 bases identical to TRBD1. Per germline, CDR1 SGHVS and CDR2 FNYEAQ. The CDR3 runs 15 residues. The V segment lost 1 base and the J segment 2 bases; nucleotides outside the gene matches: 4. The CDR3 loop is CASSLGPGQAYEQYF. DNA for the CDR3: TGTGCCAGCAGCTTAGGCCCGGGACAGGCCTACGAGCAGTACTTC.

The genes are TRBV7-9 and TRBJ2-2, with a tentative D call TRBD2 (5 bases). The V and J ends lost 4 bases and 5 bases respectively, with 17 bases between them. The germline V gene has CDR1 SEHNR and CDR2 FQNEAQ (reference sequence). This CDR3 spans 16 amino acids. This CDR3 is CASSWAVGKKTGELFF. CDR3 in DNA: TGTGCCAGCAGCTGGGCCGTCGGGAAAAAGACCGGGGAGCTGTTTTTT.

The rearrangement joins TRBV11-3 to TRBJ2-1; D ambiguous. Germline CDR1 is SGHNT and CDR2 is YENEEA. V lost 3 bases to trimming and J lost 5 bases, with 8 bases between them. CDR3 size: 13 residues. The CDR3 DNA follows: TGTGCCAGCAGCTTCTGGAGAAACAATGAGCAGTTCTTC. This translates into CASSFWRNNEQFF.

The V call is TRBV4-2, the J call TRBJ2-7; no clear D. Deletions cut 5 bases from V and 0 bases from J, with 5 bases between. The CDR3 runs to 12 residues. CDR1 is LGHNA and CDR2 is YNFKEQ in the germline V gene. The CDR3 region is CASSGYSYEQYF. The CDR3 DNA reads as TGTGCCAGCAGCGGATACTCCTACGAGCAGTACTTC.

This chain joins TRBV10-3 and TRBJ2-5, with D unresolved. This CDR3 spans 13 amino acids. Trimming stripped 3 bases from V and 2 bases from J, with 7 bases between. Germline V gives CDR1 ENHRY, CDR2 SYGVKD. The CDR3 coding sequence is TGTGCCATCAGTGAAATGGGACAAGAGACCCAGTACTTC. This gives the protein CAISEMGQETQYF.

V gene TRBV19 combines with J gene TRBJ2-3; 7 positions agree with TRBD2. This CDR3 has 15 amino acids. Germline CDR1 and CDR2: LNHDA and SQIVND (reference sequence). Germline trimming cut 6 bases from V and 0 bases from J; bases unmatched to any gene: 6. The CDR3 DNA reads TGTGCCAGTAGGTTGCTAGCGGAGAGCACAGATACGCAGTATTTT. Translation: CASRLLAESTDTQYF. The full variable domain, rest sourced from reference TRBV19 and TRBJ2-3, is DGGITQSPKYLFRKEGQNVTLSCEQNLNHDAMYWYRQDPGQGLRLIYYSQIVNDFQKGDIAEGYSVSREKKESFPLTVTSAQKNPTAFYLCASRLLAESTDTQYFGPGTRLTVL.

The chain links TRBV19 to TRBJ1-5; D gene ambiguous. The CDR3 has 12 residues. V was shortened by 3 bases and J by 9 bases, with 9 bases between the two germline ends. From germline, CDR1 is LNHDA and CDR2 SQIVND (reference sequence). This CDR3 reads CASSIWMGPQHF. The CDR3 DNA reads TGTGCCAGTAGTATCTGGATGGGGCCCCAGCATTTT. The whole variable domain, filled in from reference TRBV19 and TRBJ1-5, reads DGGITQSPKYLFRKEGQNVTLSCEQNLNHDAMYWYRQDPGQGLRLIYYSQIVNDFQKGDIAEGYSVSREKKESFPLTVTSAQKNPTAFYLCASSIWMGPQHFGDGTRLSIL.

This chain joins TRBV5-1 and TRBJ2-5; TRBD2 matches 10 bases. Germline V gene data show CDR1 as SGHRS and CDR2 as YFSETQ. The CDR3 length is 16 residues. J gave up 1 base and V 0 bases, and 3 bases lay outside the gene matches. The CDR3 region is CASSLEGLAAQETQYF. The DNA of the CDR3 is TGCGCCAGCAGCTTGGAAGGACTAGCGGCCCAAGAGACCCAGTACTTC.

This chain links TRBV4-1 with TRBJ2-7; 8 bases fit TRBD2. Germline values: CDR1 MGHRA, CDR2 YSYEKL. J was trimmed by 2 bases and V by 1 base; bases with no gene match: 4. The length of the CDR3 is 15 residues. The CDR3 bases are TGCGCCAGCAGCCAAGTGTTAGCGGGGCCCTACGAGCAGTACTTC. The encoded protein is CASSQVLAGPYEQYF.

This clone was seen a few times. The rearrangement joins TRBV7-9 to TRBJ2-2; D assignment may be TRBD1 or TRBD2 (5 bases each). The germline V gene encodes CDR1 SEHNR and CDR2 FQNEAQ (reference sequence). The CDR3 runs to 15 residues. V was cut by 11 bases and J by 0 bases, with 16 bases left in between. Written as DNA, the CDR3 is TGTGCCGGACGCTCCGGGACGGCGAACACCGGGGAGCTGTTTTTT. This translates into CAGRSGTANTGELFF.

V usage is TRBV14 and J usage is TRBJ2-2; the match to TRBD2 covers 14 bases. CDR3 length: 17 residues. Germline trimming cut 2 bases from V and 6 bases from J; bases unmatched to any gene: 5. Germline CDR1 reads SGHDN; CDR2 reads FVKESK. The CDR3: CASSQIGLAGGAGELFF. The CDR3 nucleotides read TGTGCCAGCAGCCAAATAGGACTAGCGGGAGGTGCCGGGGAGCTGTTTTTT.

The genes are TRBV4-2 and TRBJ2-1, with 10 bases aligning to TRBD2. Germline V gene data show CDR1 as LGHNA and CDR2 as YNFKEQ. This CDR3 comprises 21 residues. The ends lost 4 bases at V and 0 bases at J; junction bases unmatched: 18. Here the CDR3 DNA reads TGTGCCAGCAGCCTCAGAGGGCTAGCGGGAGTTGAGGGGGGCTCCTACAATGAGCAGTTCTTC. Amino acid sequence: CASSLRGLAGVEGGSYNEQFF.

V gene TRBV7-9 combines with J gene TRBJ1-1; no reliable D call. Germline CDR1 is SEHNR and CDR2 is FQNEAQ (reference sequence). This CDR3 has 13 residues. Between the trimmed V and J ends, which lost 5 bases and 2 bases, there was a span of 9 bases. CDR3: CASSRLRNTEAFF. The CDR3, as DNA: TGTGCCAGCAGCAGACTCCGCAACACTGAAGCTTTCTTT. Together with reference TRBV7-9 and TRBJ1-1, the CDR3 gives the full variable domain: DTGVSQNPRHKITKRGQNVTFRCDPISEHNRLYWYRQTLGQGPEFLTYFQNEAQLEKSRLLSDRFSAERPKGSFSTLEIQRTEQGDSAMYLCASSRLRNTEAFFGQGTRLTVV.

The V call is TRBV6-1, the J call TRBJ1-1; D unclear. The CDR3 length is 14 residues. V gave up 8 bases and J gave up 4 bases, with 17 bases separating them. CDR1 MNHNS and CDR2 SASEGT come from the germline V gene. The chain's CDR3 is CASYSREGSTEAFF. The CDR3 DNA is TGTGCCAGCTACAGTCGGGAAGGTAGCACTGAAGCTTTCTTT.

CDR3 sequence reads: CASSFGQPGSEAFF. The CDR3 coding sequence is TGTGCCAGCAGCTTTGGACAGCCCGGTTCCGAAGCTTTCTTT. The chain is built from TRBV7-3 and TRBJ1-1; D may be TRBD1 (6 bases). V lost 3 bases and J 8 bases, leaving 16 bases between the germline ends. The CDR3 is 14 residues long. Germline V lookup: CDR1 SGHTA, CDR2 FQGTGA.

The chain is built from TRBV7-6 and TRBJ2-1; 8 bases line up with TRBD2. The CDR3 loop spans 15 amino acids. The junction had 2 bases not matched to a gene; V was cut back by 1 base and J by 3 bases. Germline CDR1 reads SGHVS; CDR2 reads FNYEAQ. CDR3 sequence reads: CASSLGLAGYNEQFF. DNA of the CDR3: TGTGCCAGCAGCTTAGGGCTAGCGGGCTACAATGAGCAGTTCTTC.

The V call is TRBV9, the J call TRBJ2-3; tentative D call: TRBD1 (6 bases). V lost 2 bases to trimming and J lost 0 bases, with 13 bases between them. The CDR3 is 16 residues long. The germline gives CDR1 SGDLS, CDR2 YYNGEE. The DNA for the CDR3 is TGTGCCAGCAGCGTCGAAGGGGGACATAGCACAGATACGCAGTATTTT. Its protein product is CASSVEGGHSTDTQYF.

The CDR3 coding sequence is TGTGCCAGCAGCCGGCGGAGGGACAACTATGGCTACACCTTC. Translating it yields CASSRRRDNYGYTF. The V call is TRBV6-5, the J call TRBJ1-2; possibly TRBD1 for D (5 bases). This CDR3 is 14 amino acids long. Germline V lookup: CDR1 MNHEY, CDR2 SVGAGI. V dropped 6 bases and J dropped 2 bases, with 13 bases sitting between them.

The sample holds one count of this clone. V gene TRBV19 combines with J gene TRBJ1-5, with 7 bases matching TRBD1. Germline loops: CDR1 LNHDA, CDR2 SQIVND (reference sequence). The CDR3 extends over 15 amino acids. The V segment lost 6 bases and the J segment 2 bases; nucleotides outside the gene matches: 7. CDR3 protein: CASSRQGLGNQPQHF. CDR3 nucleotides: TGTGCCAGTAGCCGACAGGGATTGGGCAATCAGCCCCAGCATTTT.

The chain employs TRBV6-5 and TRBJ1-1; D remains unclear. The CDR3 contains 10 residues. CDR1 and CDR2 from the germline V gene are MNHEY and SVGAGI. V shed 5 bases and J shed 9 bases, with 7 bases lying between them. The DNA for the CDR3 is TGTGCCAGCAGTACGACACAAGCTTTCTTT. Translated: CASSTTQAFF.

This chain joins TRBV9 and TRBJ2-6, with 11 bases fitting TRBD2. V trimming: 3 bases; J trimming: 1 base; junction bases outside the gene matches: 6. Germline loops: CDR1 SGDLS, CDR2 YYNGEE. The CDR3 extends over 18 amino acids. CDR3 loop: CASSGLAGGPSGANVLTF. CDR3 sequence (DNA): TGTGCCAGCAGCGGATTAGCGGGGGGGCCGTCTGGGGCCAACGTCCTGACTTTC.

This clone came up a few times. V gene TRBV7-3 combines with J gene TRBJ2-5; tentatively, D is TRBD1 or TRBD2 (5 bases each). V lost 3 bases and J 4 bases, leaving 9 bases between the germline ends. Germline V CDR1 and CDR2: SGHTA, FQGTGA. The CDR3 runs to 13 residues. The CDR3 DNA is TGTGCCAGCAGCTTGAGGGGCGGAGAGACCCAGTACTTC. Protein product: CASSLRGGETQYF.

For the CDR3, the DNA is TGTGCCAGCAGCAACACAGGGGGAGAGCAGTACTTC. Residues: CASSNTGGEQYF. The chain combines TRBV9 with TRBJ2-7; 8 bases are a match to TRBD1. The junction had 4 bases not matched to a gene; V was cut back by 4 bases and J by 7 bases. This CDR3 is 12 amino acids long. Germline V gene lookup returns CDR1 SGDLS and CDR2 YYNGEE.

This clone was counted a single time. The V gene is TRBV11-2, the J gene TRBJ2-7, with 9 bases lining up with TRBD2. The CDR3 length is 19 residues. In germline, CDR1 is SGHAT, CDR2 FQNNGV. J lost 0 bases, V lost 1 base, and 13 bases had no gene match. CDR3 in DNA: TGTGCCAGCAGCTTAGTCGCACTAGCGGGCGGTGAGAGCTCCTACGAGCAGTACTTC. This encodes CASSLVALAGGESSYEQYF.

This clone was recorded once. The chain couples TRBV15 to TRBJ1-5, with 10 bases aligning to TRBD1. CDR3 length equals 19 residues. Germline loops: CDR1 LNHNV, CDR2 YYDKDF (reference sequence). J was trimmed by 5 bases and V by 3 bases; bases with no gene match: 16. The CDR3 protein is CATSSSSGTGALYDQPQHF. Here the CDR3 DNA reads TGTGCCACCAGCAGCTCCTCCGGGACAGGGGCTTTATACGATCAGCCCCAGCATTTT. The whole variable domain, filled in from reference TRBV15 and TRBJ1-5, reads DAMVIQNPRYQVTQFGKPVTLSCSQTLNHNVMYWYQQKSSQAPKLLFHYYDKDFNNEADTPDNFQSRRPNTSFCFLDIRSPGLGDTAMYLCATSSSSGTGALYDQPQHFGDGTRLSIL.

This chain uses TRBV6-6 with TRBJ1-2, with no clear D. V shed 6 bases and J shed 4 bases, with 15 bases lying between them. CDR1 is MNHNY and CDR2 is SVGAGI in the germline V gene (reference sequence). CDR3 size: 14 residues. This chain's CDR3 is CASRSEGLLYGYTF. The CDR3 bases are TGTGCCAGCAGAAGTGAAGGCCTCCTCTATGGCTACACCTTC.